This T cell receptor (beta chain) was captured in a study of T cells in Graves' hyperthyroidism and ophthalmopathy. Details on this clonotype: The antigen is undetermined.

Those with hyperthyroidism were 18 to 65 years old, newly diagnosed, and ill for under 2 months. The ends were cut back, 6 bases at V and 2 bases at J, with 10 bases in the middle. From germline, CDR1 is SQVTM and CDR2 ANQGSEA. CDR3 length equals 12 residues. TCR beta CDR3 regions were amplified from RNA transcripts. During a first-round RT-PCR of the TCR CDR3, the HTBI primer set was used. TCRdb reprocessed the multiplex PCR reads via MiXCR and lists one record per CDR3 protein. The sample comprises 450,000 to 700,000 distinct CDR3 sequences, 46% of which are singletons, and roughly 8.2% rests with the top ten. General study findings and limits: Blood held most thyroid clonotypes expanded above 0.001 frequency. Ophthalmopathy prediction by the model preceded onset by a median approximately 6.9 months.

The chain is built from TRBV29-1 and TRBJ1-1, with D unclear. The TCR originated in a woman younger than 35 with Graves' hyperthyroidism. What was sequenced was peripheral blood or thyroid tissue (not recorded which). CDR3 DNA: TGCAGCGTCCGCAACTGTAACACTGAAGCTTTCTTT. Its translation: CSVRNCNTEAFF.